The present entry profiles one T cell receptor beta chain with its context. In this sample, this clonotype turned up many times. Its cognate antigen has yet to be identified. No base quality information exists; no much larger clone differs at one position. This record belongs to a study of CD8+CD57+ T cells in acquired aplastic anemia (dated by TCRdb to the late 2010s). Turning to the overall study: DNA extracted from sorted CD4+ and CD8+ cells had a mean of roughly 3 ug, with a range of roughly 0.2 to 30 ug. For healthy donor samples, the average read count was around 9.9 million for CD4+ cells and roughly 12 million for CD8+ cells. Beyond this particular receptor, the publication reports: Around 31 CD8+ CDR3 sequences were shared between patients and controls but appeared highly expressed in patients and within their immunodominant clones. Between patients and healthy controls, no significant difference in CD8+ Simpson's diversity was found (P=0.060).

TCR repertoires of sorted CD4+ and CD8+ blood T cells from severe aplastic anemia patients and healthy subjects were deep-sequenced in the study. Ficoll-Paque density gradient centrifugation was used to isolate peripheral blood mononuclear cells. CD4+ and CD8+ T cells were sorted by FACS or magnetic beads before DNA extraction. For CDR1 and CDR2, the germline V gene lists LGHNA and YNFKEQ. From cysteine to phenylalanine, the CDR3 is 12 amino acids long. The retained sequence is limited to the CDR3, 36 bases, with the frame set at the first base. V lost 7 bases and J lost 9 bases; the stretch between them is 13 bases long. Genomic DNA served as template for TCR beta VDJ combination and CDR3 sequence profiling. TCR repertoire sequencing was run on an Illumina HiSeq 2000. The study's processing was this. Repertoire assessment relied on Simpson's diversity index, CDR3 size and DJ length profiles, and TRBV/TRBJ rearrangement plots. The immunodominant clone was defined as the most abundant DNA sequence in deep sequencing data. CDR3 amino acid sequences were screened for sharing across subjects and were compared with published repertoires and the VDJdb database. Using fastp trimming at Q25 and MiXCR clonotype assembly, TCRdb reanalyzed the public sequencing data and kept in-frame beta chains. A single entry per CDR3 protein holds the most common genes and DNA from its merged rows. The V and J calls and clone size are TCRdb's, not the authors'. This sample gives about 81,000 distinct CDR3 sequences in total; approximately 46% of them show up just once. The ten largest make up about 68% of the sample.

The TCR comes from a human donor in good health, serving as a control. The chain was built from TRBV4-2 and TRBJ2-1, with the D segment identity uncertain. The sample was sorted CD4+, CD8+, or CD8+CD57+ T cells (not recorded which) from PBMCs. DNA sequence: TGTGCCAGCAACGGCGGTTTGGGTGAGCAGTTCTTC. Translation gives CASNGGLGEQFF.